This T cell receptor (beta chain) was sequenced during a study of blood T cell repertoires in COVID-19. Study-wide context: The analysed material was cDNA or gDNA that came from T cells, B-cell-depleted T cells, or PBMCs.

The cohort comprised adults aged 18 to 89 years residing in 20 to 25 US areas. Recovery among Cohort 3 donors was established by two negative PCRs, clearance, or symptom resolution. Germline CDR1 is SGHTA and CDR2 is FQGNSA. The junction had 8 bases not matched to a gene; V was cut back by 1 base and J by 9 bases. This CDR3 has 15 residues. Data came from immunoSEQ multiplex PCR; TCRdb stores just in-frame clones and leaves some out. The sample has fewer than 350,000 clones, around nine tenths seen once. This clone occurred once. This TCR was sampled from a woman aged 40 to 49 who had recovered from COVID-19. The sample comprised PBMCs or T cells enriched from blood (not recorded which). The chain combines TRBV7-2 with TRBJ2-1; 8 nucleotides agree with TRBD2. In nucleotides, the CDR3 is TGTGCCAGCAGCTTAGGAACCGGGACTAGTGGTGAGCAGTTCTTC. Its translation is CASSLGTGTSGEQFF. Looking up the rest from reference TRBV7-2 and TRBJ2-1 gives the full variable domain: GAGVSQSPSNKVTEKGKDVELRCDPISGHTALYWYRQSLGQGLEFLIYFQGNSAPDKSGLPSDRFSAERTGGSVSTLTIQRTQQEDSAVYLCASSLGTGTSGEQFFGPGTRLTVL.